Following are 13 T cell receptor beta chains from one sample sequenced in a study of molecular identifiers for immune sequencing clone quantification. TCRdb analysed the PCR reads with MiXCR anew, one entry per CDR3 protein. Of approximately 550,000 distinct CDR3 sequences listed, under 30% were seen once; the top ten hold just over 0.75%. Sequenced input: naive CD8+ T cells from blood, with Jurkat cell RNA spiked in. Subset: FACS-sorted CD8+CD4-CCR7+CD45RA+ naive T cells. The receptors stem from a human donor in good health. Some libraries in this study had Jurkat cell RNA spiked in.

The chain employs TRBV9 and TRBJ2-2; no reliable D call. Germline values: CDR1 SGDLS, CDR2 YYNGEE. The CDR3 consists of 14 residues. The V end was cut by 3 bases, the J end by 3 bases, with 9 bases between. This chain's CDR3 is CASSAATDTGELFF. In nucleotides, the CDR3 is TGTGCCAGCAGCGCCGCTACGGACACCGGGGAGCTGTTTTTT.

Many counts were recorded for this clonotype. The chain employs TRBV19 and TRBJ2-2, with D perhaps assigned TRBD1 or TRBD2 (6 bases each). The CDR3 extends over 13 amino acids. Germline V lookup: CDR1 LNHDA, CDR2 SQIVND (reference sequence). The V gene lost 10 bases and the J gene lost 4 bases, with 13 bases spanning the gap. The CDR3 DNA reads TGTGCCATAGCACAGGGACTCACCGGGGAGCTGTTTTTT. As protein: CAIAQGLTGELFF.

The rearrangement joins TRBV6-2 or TRBV6-3 to TRBJ2-7; 8 bases are a match to TRBD1. CDR1 and CDR2 from the germline V gene are MNHEY and SVGEGT. This CDR3 is built from 13 residues. J was trimmed by 4 bases and V by 4 bases; bases with no gene match: 3. CDR3 region: CASSWGQEYEQYF. DNA for the CDR3: TGTGCCAGCAGTTGGGGACAGGAGTACGAGCAGTACTTC.

This clonotype has only one observation. The junction differs from germline at one of its ends, possibly a read error. The V gene is TRBV4-3, the J gene TRBJ2-1, with 8 positions matching TRBD2. CDR1 is LGHNA and CDR2 is YSLEER in the germline V gene. The CDR3 has 14 amino acids. CDR3 protein: CASSQLAGNNEQSF. CDR3 nucleotide sequence: TGCGCCAGCAGCCAACTAGCGGGCAACAATGAGCAGTCCTTC.

This clonotype occurred a few times. V usage is TRBV7-8 and J usage is TRBJ1-4, with D possibly being TRBD1 (5 bases). Deletions cut 5 bases from V and 3 bases from J, with 10 bases between. This CDR3 spans 14 amino acids. CDR1 is SGHVS and CDR2 is FQNEAQ in the germline V gene. The chain's CDR3 is CASSPQGSNEKLFF. The CDR3 bases are TGTGCCAGCAGCCCCCAGGGATCTAATGAAAAACTGTTTTTT.

This rearrangement joins TRBV19 to TRBJ2-7; tentatively, D is TRBD1 (6 bases). The CDR3 extends over 13 amino acids. Looked up from germline, CDR1 is LNHDA and CDR2 is SQIVND (reference sequence). V dropped 3 bases and J dropped 5 bases, with 11 bases sitting between them. CDR3 sequence: CASSIIQGNEQYF. The CDR3 DNA sequence: TGTGCCAGTAGTATTATACAGGGAAACGAGCAGTACTTC.

The V and J genes are TRBV4-1 and TRBJ1-4; D not certain. The CDR3 extends over 14 amino acids. V lost 4 bases, J lost 5 bases, and 11 bases lay in between. CDR1 and CDR2 (germline): MGHRA, YSYEKL. This CDR3 is CASSPQTPNEKLFF. The CDR3 nucleotides are TGCGCCAGCAGCCCTCAGACACCCAATGAAAAACTGTTTTTT.

This clonotype appeared a few times. With a much larger clone just one base away, this may be a read error. The J gene is TRBJ1-1, the V gene TRBV11-2, with D unresolved. Germline CDR1 SGHAT, CDR2 FQNNGV. V was pared by 2 bases and J by 4 bases, with 5 bases between. CDR3 size: 12 residues. The CDR3: CASSLLVTEAFF. CDR3 coding DNA: TGTGCCAGCAGCTTATTGGTCACTGAAGCTTTCTTT. The whole variable domain, filled in from reference TRBV11-2 and TRBJ1-1, reads EAGVAQSPRYKIIEKRQSVAFWCNPISGHATLYWYQQILGQGPKLLIQFQNNGVVDDSQLPKDRFSAERLKGVDSTLKIQPAKLEDSAVYLCASSLLVTEAFFGQGTRLTVV.

This clonotype was counted between two and nine times. This rearrangement joins TRBV6-2 or TRBV6-3 to TRBJ2-1; D gene unclear. V dropped 7 bases and J dropped 8 bases, with 12 bases sitting between them. There are 12 residues in the CDR3. Germline CDR1 and CDR2: MNHEY and SVGEGT. CDR3 region: CASNTVIDEQFF. The CDR3 bases are TGTGCCAGCAATACAGTGATAGATGAGCAGTTCTTC.

The chain joins TRBV19 to TRBJ2-1, with TRBD2 identical over 9 bases. After removal of 4 bases from V and 6 bases from J, the junction contained 7 bases not matched to a gene. The CDR3 sequence is 15 residues long. From germline, CDR1 is LNHDA and CDR2 SQIVND (reference sequence). The CDR3 loop reads CASSTAGGGVNEQFF. Here the CDR3 DNA reads TGTGCCAGTAGTACCGCCGGCGGGGGGGTCAATGAGCAGTTCTTC.

The rearrangement links TRBV6-5 to TRBJ2-1; D possibly corresponds to TRBD2 (5 bases). The germline V gene has CDR1 MNHEY and CDR2 SVGAGI. Between the trimmed V and J ends, which lost 6 bases and 7 bases, there was a span of 10 bases. The CDR3 runs 12 residues. The CDR3 DNA sequence: TGTGCCAGCAGAAACGGGAAGAATGAGCAGTTCTTC. Translated: CASRNGKNEQFF.

A note on this clonotype: Germline and junction disagree at one end, which may indicate a read error. V is TRBV27 and J is TRBJ2-3, with unresolved D. This CDR3 is built from 13 residues. The germline gives CDR1 MNHEY, CDR2 SMNVEV (reference sequence). In DNA form, the CDR3 reads TGTGCCAGCCGTTTAACCATGCCGGATACGCAGTATTTT. This sequence encodes CASRLTMPDTQYF.

Remarks on this clonotype: One end of the junction fails to match germline, which may point to a read error. The chain has TRBV6-6 and TRBJ2-7; D gene ambiguous. The germline V gene has CDR1 MNHNY and CDR2 SVGAGI (reference sequence). This CDR3 has 12 amino acids. The CDR3 coding sequence is TGTGCCAGTAGAGATCAGCCCTACGGGCAGTACTTC. Residues: CASRDQPYGQYF.